Listed here is a single T cell receptor beta chain. There is no known antigen for this receptor. Qualities for individual bases were not recorded, and no much larger clone is one base off. The CDR3 regions of human TCRbeta chains were analyzed by immunosequencing. For the original study's pipeline: TCRs in the repertoires were compared against a reference library of SARS-CoV-2-specific TCRs that had been generated with the MIRA antigen-specificity platform. Breadth was defined as the fraction of unique TCRs that were SARS-CoV-2-associated, and depth was defined as the fraction of total T cells that were SARS-CoV-2-associated. Using the MIRA data, every spike-specific TCR was mapped to the spike region that the TCR reacted to and assigned to either a CD4 or a CD8 class. Log10-transformed breadth and depth values were compared by one-way ANOVA with Sidak's multiple comparisons tests. TCRdb took this table from immuneACCESS and kept in-frame rearrangements with V and J called. Such tables lack part of the clones; where checked against another copy, unresolved V genes explain under half of the gap, and the rest is unexplained. V and J calls and clone size are those listed in that table; D and trimming were worked out from the DNA. In this sample the table shows approximately 120,000 clones, about nine tenths of which occur a single time. 7.2% of the sample is held by the ten biggest clonotypes.

These data are taken from a study of T cell responses to AZD1222 COVID-19 vaccine listed by TCRdb under 2021. Turning to the overall study: Because spike-specific TCR depth and breadth did not differ between the two schedules, AZD1222 recipients who got a second dose at roughly 4 weeks were pooled with those who got a second dose at roughly 12 weeks. A total of 233 trial participants underwent TCR sequencing, of whom approximately 200 had received two doses of AZD1222 and some 25 had received two doses of the MenACWY control vaccine. Enrollment into the trials was organized by age into subgroups of 18-55, 56-69 and 70-plus years, and those subgroups contained approximately 160, 26 and 62 TCR-sequenced participants, respectively.

Study-level results and caveats: Because no samples from the day 14 peak response were available, repertoires could be characterized only after the peak T cell response. Epitopes outside the regions mutated in the B.1.351 and B.1.1.7 variants were reportedly recognized by nearly half of the unique spike-specific TCRs. After two AZD1222 doses, both the breadth and the depth of spike-specific TCRs were significantly higher than at day 0 and than in MenACWY recipients. Only five or six AZD1222 recipients were SARS-CoV-2 seropositive at baseline, limiting conclusions about previously exposed vaccinees. CD4 TCRs associated with the vaccine covered the entire spike protein, and the dominant responses were in regions 160-218 and 743-854. The 56-69-year group was small, and its depth increase did not reach significance, likely because of low power. Participants were mostly white British, with more females than males. The authors suggested clonal diversity may have been underestimated.

Interpreted using the paper, the time point label stands for: baseline before first vaccination. Samples from vaccinated people were obtained from the UK trials COV001 and COV002, which included a single-blind randomized controlled phase 2/3 trial of AZD1222 (ChAdOx1 nCoV-19) in healthy adults. Trial participant PBMC samples were collected at day 0 and day 28 after the second dose for TCRbeta chain sequencing. The germline V gene specifies SQVTM as CDR1 and ANQGSEA as CDR2. The CDR3 runs 13 amino acids, cysteine and phenylalanine included. Here the CDR3 DNA is all that survives: 39 bases in frame from base 1. V sheds 7 bases and J sheds 1 base, leaving 13 bases between their ends.

The sequence is built from TRBV29-1 and TRBJ1-1; TRBD1 is a weak D gene call, 5 bases matching. This sequence originates from an adult in good health. The sample in question was peripheral blood, obtained on day 0 of AZD1222 vaccination. The CDR3 protein: CSAGGGPNTEAFF. At the DNA level, the sequence is TGCAGCGCCGGGGGGGGTCCGAACACTGAAGCTTTCTTT. Extended through the reference TRBV29-1 and TRBJ1-1 proteins, this CDR3 yields the full variable domain: SAVISQKPSRDICQRGTSLTIQCQVDSQVTMMFWYRQQPGQSLTLIATANQGSEATYESGFVIDKFPISRPNLTFSTLTVSNMSPEDSSIYLCSAGGGPNTEAFFGQGTRLTVV.